These T cell receptor beta chains were read from a single sample in a study of blood T cell repertoires in COVID-19. The repertoire was sequenced with immunoSEQ multiplex PCR; TCRdb's copy has only in-frame clones and lacks some. The table has around 230,000 clones, 88% seen once. Input material: PBMCs or T cells enriched from blood (not recorded which). These receptors were obtained from a woman aged 40 to 50 with acute COVID-19. The CDR3 runs from the conserved cysteine through the conserved F or W. The D gene is left open where the match is weak. Part of the rows lack a size; the others show once, few, many or a class for expanded clones.

len	d_gene	v_gene	j_gene	abundance	CDR3aa	CDR3nt
15	-	TRBV2	TRBJ1-2	-	CASSEADDGIYGYTF	TGTGCCAGCAGTGAAGCCGACGACGGGATCTATGGCTACACCTTC
14	TRBD1	TRBV18	TRBJ1-5	-	CASSPAQGIQPQHF	TGTGCCAGCTCACCGGCACAGGGGATTCAGCCCCAGCATTTT
15	TRBD2	TRBV5-6	TRBJ2-5	once	CASSGTSGGLQTQYF	TGTGCCAGCAGCGGGACTAGCGGGGGGCTACAGACCCAGTACTTC
15	-	TRBV24-1	TRBJ2-1	-	CATSDRSRVRNEQFF	TGTGCCACCAGTGATAGGTCTAGAGTTCGCAATGAGCAGTTCTTC
14	-	TRBV2	TRBJ2-7	-	CASSEGTKLYEQYF	TGTGCCAGCAGTGAGGGGACAAAACTCTACGAGCAGTACTTC
13	TRBD1	TRBV6-6	TRBJ1-5	few	CASSPGTAGAQHF	TGTGCCAGCAGTCCTGGGACAGCTGGGGCCCAGCATTTT
13	-	TRBV10-3	TRBJ2-2	-	CAISGQAAGELFF	TGTGCCATCAGTGGACAGGCCGCCGGGGAGCTGTTTTTT
15	TRBD1	TRBV5-6	TRBJ1-3	-	CASSLSDRERNTIYF	TGTGCCAGCAGCTTGAGTGACAGGGAGAGGAACACCATATATTTT
13	TRBD1	TRBV27	TRBJ1-3	-	CASRGTAGNTIYF	TGTGCCAGCAGGGGGACAGCTGGAAACACCATATATTTT
14	TRBD1	TRBV4-3	TRBJ1-2	-	CASSRDRGNYGYTF	TGCGCCAGCAGCCGGGACAGGGGAAACTATGGCTACACCTTC
16	-	TRBV6-5	TRBJ1-5	-	CASSYSFPGGNQPQHF	TGTGCCAGCAGTTACTCGTTTCCAGGGGGCAATCAGCCCCAGCATTTT
13	-	TRBV29-1	TRBJ1-1	once	CSVDVRGITEAFF	TGCAGCGTTGATGTTCGAGGGATCACTGAAGCTTTCTTT
15	-	TRBV7-9	TRBJ1-4	-	CASSLARDGGEKLFF	TGTGCCAGCAGCTTAGCCCGGGATGGCGGAGAAAAACTGTTTTTT
13	-	TRBV10-1	TRBJ2-5	-	CASRRDSQETQYF	TGCGCCAGCAGGCGGGACAGCCAAGAGACCCAGTACTTC
16	TRBD1	TRBV4-1	TRBJ1-4	-	CASSPGTGMGNEKLFF	TGCGCCAGCAGCCCCGGGACAGGGATGGGTAATGAAAAACTGTTTTTT
14	-	TRBV5-5	TRBJ1-1	-	CASSLEQGHTEAFF	TGTGCCAGCAGCTTGGAACAGGGCCACACTGAAGCTTTCTTT
17	TRBD1	TRBV5-1	TRBJ2-5	-	CASSLSPGGTGRETQYF	TGCGCCAGCAGCTTATCGCCTGGTGGGACAGGGCGGGAGACCCAGTACTTC
13	TRBD1	TRBV30	TRBJ2-2	-	CAWSGTGAGELFF	TGTGCCTGGAGTGGGACAGGGGCCGGGGAGCTGTTTTTT
13	-	TRBV9	TRBJ1-1	-	CASSVGASRGAFF	TGTGCCAGCAGCGTGGGGGCAAGTCGGGGCGCTTTCTTT
13	-	TRBV5-1	TRBJ2-1	-	CASNGNSYNEQFF	TGCGCCAGCAACGGTAACTCCTACAATGAGCAGTTCTTC
16	TRBD1	TRBV6-6	TRBJ2-6	-	CASSYTGGSGANVLTF	TGTGCCAGCAGTTACACAGGGGGCTCCGGGGCCAACGTCCTGACTTTC
15	-	TRBV7-2	TRBJ2-7	-	CASSLMRQDSYEQYF	TGTGCCAGCAGCTTAATGAGACAGGACTCCTACGAGCAGTACTTC
14	-	TRBV30	TRBJ1-1	-	CAWSAGRRSAEAFF	TGTGCCTGGAGTGCAGGGCGTAGAAGCGCTGAAGCTTTCTTT
15	TRBD1	TRBV5-4	TRBJ2-7	-	CASSLARRTGSEQYF	TGTGCCAGCAGCTTGGCCCGCCGGACAGGGAGCGAGCAGTACTTC
12	-	TRBV19	TRBJ1-1	-	CASPGRNTEAFF	TGTGCCAGTCCAGGAAGAAACACTGAAGCTTTCTTT
15	TRBD2	TRBV5-1	TRBJ2-5	-	CASSGGGLNQETQYF	TGCGCCAGCAGCGGGGGAGGGTTAAATCAAGAGACCCAGTACTTC
14	-	TRBV2	TRBJ1-5	-	CASSEGRRNQPQHF	TGTGCCAGCAGTGAGGGCCGGCGTAATCAGCCCCAGCATTTT
16	TRBD1	TRBV5-4	TRBJ1-1	once	CASSYGQENMNTEAFF	TGTGCCAGCAGCTACGGACAGGAGAATATGAACACTGAAGCTTTCTTT
15	TRBD1	TRBV19	TRBJ1-6	-	CASNPDRVSNSPLHF	TGTGCCAGTAACCCGGACAGGGTGTCTAATTCACCCCTCCACTTT
14	-	TRBV14	TRBJ2-5	-	CASSQAGRVGTQYF	TGTGCCAGCAGCCAAGCTGGGCGCGTCGGGACCCAGTACTTC
15	-	TRBV4-2	TRBJ1-1	-	CASSQGVNGGTEAFF	TGTGCCAGCAGCCAAGGGGTGAATGGGGGGACTGAAGCTTTCTTT
15	TRBD2	TRBV10-2	TRBJ2-3	many	CASSWSSGRGDTQYF	TGCGCCAGCAGTTGGTCAAGCGGGAGGGGAGATACGCAGTATTTT
14	-	TRBV4-2	TRBJ1-2	-	CASSQDLGEDGYTF	TGTGCCAGCAGCCAAGATCTGGGGGAGGATGGCTACACCTTC
15	TRBD1	TRBV3-1/TRBV3-2	TRBJ2-7	-	CASSPPDRGYYEQYF	TGTGCCAGCAGCCCTCCAGACAGGGGCTATTACGAGCAGTACTTC
15	-	TRBV2	TRBJ2-7	-	CASNGPQGGKNEQYF	TGTGCCAGCAATGGGCCCCAAGGGGGTAAGAACGAGCAGTACTTC
17	TRBD1	TRBV4-1	TRBJ2-2	few	CASSQDLNRGLTGELFF	TGCGCCAGCAGCCAAGATCTGAACAGGGGGCTCACCGGGGAGCTGTTTTTT
14	TRBD2	TRBV24-1	TRBJ2-3	-	CATSVTSATDTQYF	TGTGCCACCAGTGTTACTAGCGCAACAGATACGCAGTATTTT
19	TRBD2	TRBV11-3	TRBJ2-3	-	CASSPWTSDVIDRVDTQYF	TGTGCCAGCAGCCCATGGACTAGCGACGTAATTGATAGGGTGGATACGCAGTATTTT
13	TRBD1	TRBV9	TRBJ2-7	-	CASSSGQATEQYF	TGTGCCAGCAGCTCGGGACAGGCTACCGAGCAGTACTTC
13	TRBD1	TRBV30	TRBJ1-5	few	CAWSVQGNQPQHF	TGTGCCTGGAGTGTACAGGGGAATCAGCCCCAGCATTTT
13	-	TRBV19	TRBJ2-2	-	CASSVTGTGELFF	TGTGCCAGTAGTGTTACAGGGACCGGGGAGCTGTTTTTT
14	-	TRBV11-2	TRBJ1-2	once	CASSLVPGPDGYTF	TGTGCCAGCAGCTTAGTCCCGGGTCCGGATGGCTACACCTTC
14	-	TRBV6-2/TRBV6-3	TRBJ2-7	many	CASSWDSGSYEQYF	TGTGCCAGCAGTTGGGACAGCGGGTCCTACGAGCAGTACTTC
15	TRBD1	TRBV18	TRBJ1-1	few	CASYNRGDMNTEAFF	TGTGCCAGCTACAACAGGGGAGACATGAACACTGAAGCTTTCTTT
16	TRBD2	TRBV4-1	TRBJ2-3	once	CASSQGSGGRGDTQYF	TGCGCCAGCAGCCAAGGCTCGGGGGGGCGGGGAGATACGCAGTATTTT
12	-	TRBV3-1/TRBV3-2	TRBJ1-1	-	CASSQGEGEAFF	TGTGCCAGCAGCCAAGGGGAGGGTGAAGCTTTCTTT
13	-	TRBV19	TRBJ1-4	-	CASSPPGGEKLFF	TGTGCCAGTAGTCCTCCGGGGGGGGAAAAACTGTTTTTT
13	-	TRBV30	TRBJ1-2	-	CAWSVLSGEGYTF	TGTGCCTGGAGTGTACTTTCAGGGGAGGGCTACACCTTC
15	-	TRBV5-1	TRBJ2-3	-	CASSFGGRPGDTQYF	TGCGCCAGCAGCTTCGGAGGGCGACCCGGGGATACGCAGTATTTT
17	-	TRBV5-4	TRBJ1-3	-	CASSLGLGEIAGNTIYF	TGTGCCAGCAGCTTGGGACTGGGTGAGATAGCTGGAAACACCATATATTTT
15	-	TRBV5-6	TRBJ1-5	-	CASSFRGASNQPQHF	TGTGCCAGCAGCTTCCGGGGGGCAAGCAATCAGCCCCAGCATTTT
16	TRBD2	TRBV24-1	TRBJ2-1	once	CATSLAGGPGYNEQFF	TGTGCCACCAGTCTAGCGGGAGGGCCTGGTTACAATGAGCAGTTCTTC
18	TRBD2	TRBV3-1/TRBV3-2	TRBJ2-1	-	CASSRGGSGAASYNEQFF	TGTGCCAGCAGCCGAGGTGGAAGCGGGGCCGCCTCCTACAATGAGCAGTTCTTC
15	-	TRBV7-9	TRBJ1-2	few	CASSILGLPGNGYTF	TGTGCCAGCAGCATATTGGGTCTCCCAGGCAATGGCTACACCTTC
13	TRBD1	TRBV7-6	TRBJ1-1	-	CASSRQGNTEAFF	TGTGCCAGCAGTCGACAGGGAAACACTGAAGCTTTCTTT
16	-	TRBV6-4	TRBJ1-5	-	CASIKGHTRGNQPQHF	TGTGCCAGCATTAAAGGACATACCAGGGGCAATCAGCCCCAGCATTTT
12	-	TRBV7-8	TRBJ2-1	-	CASSESGNEQFF	TGTGCCAGCAGCGAGTCGGGCAATGAGCAGTTCTTC
12	-	TRBV2	TRBJ1-3	-	CASSGVGNTIYF	TGTGCCAGCAGTGGAGTTGGAAACACCATATATTTT
15	TRBD1	TRBV4-1	TRBJ1-6	-	CASSLQGADNSPLHF	TGCGCCAGCAGCCTACAGGGGGCAGATAATTCACCCCTCCACTTT
16	-	TRBV19	TRBJ2-5	-	CASSALGVGHTETQYF	TGTGCCAGTAGCGCCCTAGGGGTGGGACACACTGAGACCCAGTACTTC